Here is one T cell receptor (beta chain) with its context. This entry is derived from a study of cytotoxic CD8 clonotypes in ibrutinib-treated CLL. A 1 in 200,000 to 1 in 1 million T cell depth was the sequencing target. The protocol was immunoSEQ multiplex PCR, while the TCRdb copy is restricted to in-frame clones and leaves out a portion. The sample records approximately 130,000 clones, 80% to 90% being singletons. The CDR3 consists of 13 residues. Per the germline V gene, CDR1 is LGHNA and CDR2 is YNFKEQ. The V and J ends lost 4 bases and 12 bases, in that order; junction bases with no gene match: 7.

The sequence was obtained from a human donor with chronic lymphocytic leukemia. The sample was PBMCs, taken after 24 months of ibrutinib treatment. This chain joins TRBV4-2 and TRBJ2-7; 12 positions match TRBD2. The CDR3 region is CASSLGLAGIVYF. CDR3 DNA: TGTGCCAGCAGCCTCGGACTAGCGGGGATCGTGTACTTC.